This TCR beta chain was sequenced for a study of blood T cell repertoires in COVID-19. The CDR3 runs 14 residues. The V end was cut by 1 base, the J end by 6 bases, with 11 bases between. CDR1 is SGHTA and CDR2 is FQGNSA in the germline V gene. TCRdb keeps only in-frame clones here, not all; method: immunoSEQ multiplex PCR. Among about 81,000 clones listed, approximately 89% were seen once. The sequenced sample was peripheral blood. This clonotype was sampled from a woman of 80 years or more with active COVID-19. This chain connects TRBV7-2 to TRBJ2-3; D unclear. CDR3 nucleotides: TGTGCCAGCAGCTTAGAGAGGCACGGCGATACGCAGTATTTT. It is translated as CASSLERHGDTQYF.